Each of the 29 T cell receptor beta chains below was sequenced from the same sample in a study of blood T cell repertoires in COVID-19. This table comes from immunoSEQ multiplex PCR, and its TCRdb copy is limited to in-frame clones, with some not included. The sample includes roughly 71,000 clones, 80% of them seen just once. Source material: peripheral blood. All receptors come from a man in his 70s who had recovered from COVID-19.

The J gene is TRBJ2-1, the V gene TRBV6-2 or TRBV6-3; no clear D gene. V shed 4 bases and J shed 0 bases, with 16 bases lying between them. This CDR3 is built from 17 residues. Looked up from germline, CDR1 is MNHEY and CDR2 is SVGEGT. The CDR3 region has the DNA TGTGCCAGCAGTTCCGCCTCGAGAGCCGACTCCTACAATGAGCAGTTCTTC. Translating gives CASSSASRADSYNEQFF.

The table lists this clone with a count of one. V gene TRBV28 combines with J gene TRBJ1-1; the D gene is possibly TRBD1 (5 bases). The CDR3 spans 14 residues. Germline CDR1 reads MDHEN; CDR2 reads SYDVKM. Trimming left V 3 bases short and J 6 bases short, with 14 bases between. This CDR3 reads CASSFWGDVPEAFF. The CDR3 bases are TGTGCCAGCAGTTTTTGGGGGGACGTCCCTGAAGCTTTCTTT.

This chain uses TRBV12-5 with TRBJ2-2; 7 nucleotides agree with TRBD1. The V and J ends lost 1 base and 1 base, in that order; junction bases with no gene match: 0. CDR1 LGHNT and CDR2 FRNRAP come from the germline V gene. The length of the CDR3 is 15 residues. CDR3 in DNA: TGTGCTAGTGGTTTGGGACAGGGGAACACCGGGGAGCTGTTTTTT. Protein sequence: CASGLGQGNTGELFF. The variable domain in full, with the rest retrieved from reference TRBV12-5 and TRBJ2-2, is DARVTQTPRHKVTEMGQEVTMRCQPILGHNTVFWYRQTMMQGLELLAYFRNRAPLDDSGMPKDRFSAEMPDATLATLKIQPSEPRDSAVYFCASGLGQGNTGELFFGEGSRLTVL.

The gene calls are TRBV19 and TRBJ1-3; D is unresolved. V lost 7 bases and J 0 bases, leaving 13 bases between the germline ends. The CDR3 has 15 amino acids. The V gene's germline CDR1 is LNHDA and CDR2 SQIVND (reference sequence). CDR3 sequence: CASIEVRNSGNTIYF. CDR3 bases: TGTGCCAGTATAGAGGTGAGAAACTCTGGAAACACCATATATTTT.

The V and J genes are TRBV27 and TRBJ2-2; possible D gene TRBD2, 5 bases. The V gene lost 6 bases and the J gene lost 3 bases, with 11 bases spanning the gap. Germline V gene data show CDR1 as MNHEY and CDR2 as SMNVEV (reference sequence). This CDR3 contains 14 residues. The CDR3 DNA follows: TGTGCCAGCAGACTCGGACTCTACACCGGGGAGCTGTTTTTT. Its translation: CASRLGLYTGELFF.

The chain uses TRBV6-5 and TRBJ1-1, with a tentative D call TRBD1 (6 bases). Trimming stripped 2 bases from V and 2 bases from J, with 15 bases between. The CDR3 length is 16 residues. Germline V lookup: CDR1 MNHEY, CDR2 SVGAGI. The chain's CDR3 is CASSYGARTANTEAFF. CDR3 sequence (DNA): TGTGCCAGCAGTTACGGCGCAAGGACAGCCAACACTGAAGCTTTCTTT.

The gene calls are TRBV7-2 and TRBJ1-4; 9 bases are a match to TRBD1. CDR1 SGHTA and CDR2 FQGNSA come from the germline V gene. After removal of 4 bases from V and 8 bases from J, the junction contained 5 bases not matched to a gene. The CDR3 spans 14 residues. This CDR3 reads CASSSQGAKEKLFF. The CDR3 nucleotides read TGTGCCAGCAGCTCACAGGGGGCAAAGGAAAAACTGTTTTTT. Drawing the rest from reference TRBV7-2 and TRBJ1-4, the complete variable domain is GAGVSQSPSNKVTEKGKDVELRCDPISGHTALYWYRQSLGQGLEFLIYFQGNSAPDKSGLPSDRFSAERTGGSVSTLTIQRTQQEDSAVYLCASSSQGAKEKLFFGSGTQLSVL.

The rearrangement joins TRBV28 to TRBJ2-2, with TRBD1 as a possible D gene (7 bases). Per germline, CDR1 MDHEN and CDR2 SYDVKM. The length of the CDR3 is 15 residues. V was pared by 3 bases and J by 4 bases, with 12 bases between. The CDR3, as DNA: TGTGCCAGCAGTTTGAACAGGGGAGGCACCGGGGAGCTGTTTTTT. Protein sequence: CASSLNRGGTGELFF.

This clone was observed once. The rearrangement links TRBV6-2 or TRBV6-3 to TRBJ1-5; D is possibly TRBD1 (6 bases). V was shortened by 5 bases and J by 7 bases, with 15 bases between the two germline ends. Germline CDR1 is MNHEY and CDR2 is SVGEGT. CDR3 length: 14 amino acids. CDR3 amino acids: CASSRTAEEQPQHF. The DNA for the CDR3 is TGTGCCAGCAGTCGGACAGCCGAGGAACAGCCCCAGCATTTT.

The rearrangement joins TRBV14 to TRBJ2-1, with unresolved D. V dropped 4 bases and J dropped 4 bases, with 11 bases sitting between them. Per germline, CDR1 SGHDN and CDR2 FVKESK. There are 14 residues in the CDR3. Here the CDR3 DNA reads TGTGCCAGCAGCCGAACAGAGAAATACAATGAGCAGTTCTTC. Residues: CASSRTEKYNEQFF.

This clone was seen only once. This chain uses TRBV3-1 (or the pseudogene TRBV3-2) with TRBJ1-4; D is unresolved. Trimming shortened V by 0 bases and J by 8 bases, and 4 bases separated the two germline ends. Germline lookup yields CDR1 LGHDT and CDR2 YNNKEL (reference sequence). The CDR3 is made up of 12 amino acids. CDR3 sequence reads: CASSQDLEKLFF. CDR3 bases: TGTGCCAGCAGCCAAGATCTCGAAAAACTGTTTTTT.

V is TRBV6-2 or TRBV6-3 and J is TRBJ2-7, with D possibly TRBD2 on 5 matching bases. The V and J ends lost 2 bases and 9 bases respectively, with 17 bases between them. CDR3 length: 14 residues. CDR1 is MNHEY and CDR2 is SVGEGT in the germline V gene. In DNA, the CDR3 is TGTGCCAGCAGTTACCAACTAGTTTGGCTGCGGCAGTACTTC. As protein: CASSYQLVWLRQYF.

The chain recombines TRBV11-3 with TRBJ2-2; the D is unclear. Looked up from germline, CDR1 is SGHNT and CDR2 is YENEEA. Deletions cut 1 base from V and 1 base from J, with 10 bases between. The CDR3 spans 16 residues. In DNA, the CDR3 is TGTGCCAGCAGCTTAGTTGCGGATGGGAACACCGGGGAGCTGTTTTTT. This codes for CASSLVADGNTGELFF. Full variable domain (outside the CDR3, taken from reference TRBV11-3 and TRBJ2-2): EAGVVQSPRYKIIEKKQPVAFWCNPISGHNTLYWYLQNLGQGPELLIRYENEEAVDDSQLPKDRFSAERLKGVDSTLKIQPAELGDSAVYLCASSLVADGNTGELFFGEGSRLTVL.

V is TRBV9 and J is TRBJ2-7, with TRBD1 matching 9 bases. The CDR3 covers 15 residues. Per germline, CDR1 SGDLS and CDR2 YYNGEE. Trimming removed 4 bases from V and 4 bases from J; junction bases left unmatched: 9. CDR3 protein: CASSLRTGAQYEQYF. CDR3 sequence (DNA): TGTGCCAGCAGCCTCCGGACAGGGGCCCAATACGAGCAGTACTTC.

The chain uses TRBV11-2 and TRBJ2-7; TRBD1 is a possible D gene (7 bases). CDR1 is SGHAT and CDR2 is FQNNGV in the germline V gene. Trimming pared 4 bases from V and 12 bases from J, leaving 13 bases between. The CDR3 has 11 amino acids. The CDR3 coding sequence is TGTGCCAGCAGCTCCGGGGGACAGATGTACTTC. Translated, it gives CASSSGGQMYF.

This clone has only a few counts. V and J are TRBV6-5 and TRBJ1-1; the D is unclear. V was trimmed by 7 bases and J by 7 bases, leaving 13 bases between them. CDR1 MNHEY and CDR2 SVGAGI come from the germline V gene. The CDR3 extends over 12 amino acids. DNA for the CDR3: TGTGCCAGCACCTCGAACGGGGATGAAGCTTTCTTT. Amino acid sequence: CASTSNGDEAFF.

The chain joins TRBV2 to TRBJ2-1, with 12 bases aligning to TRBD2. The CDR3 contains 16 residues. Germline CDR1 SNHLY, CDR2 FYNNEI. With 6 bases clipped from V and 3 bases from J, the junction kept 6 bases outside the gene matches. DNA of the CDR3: TGTGCCAGCAGGAACGGACTAGCGGGATACTACAATGAGCAGTTCTTC. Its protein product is CASRNGLAGYYNEQFF.

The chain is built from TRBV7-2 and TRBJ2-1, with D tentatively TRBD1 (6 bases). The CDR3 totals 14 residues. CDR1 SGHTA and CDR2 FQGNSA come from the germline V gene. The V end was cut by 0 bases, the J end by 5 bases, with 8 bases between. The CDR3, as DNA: TGTGCCAGCAGCTTAGCGGGGGCGAACAATGAGCAGTTCTTC. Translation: CASSLAGANNEQFF. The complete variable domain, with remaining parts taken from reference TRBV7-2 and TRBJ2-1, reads GAGVSQSPSNKVTEKGKDVELRCDPISGHTALYWYRQSLGQGLEFLIYFQGNSAPDKSGLPSDRFSAERTGGSVSTLTIQRTQQEDSAVYLCASSLAGANNEQFFGPGTRLTVL.

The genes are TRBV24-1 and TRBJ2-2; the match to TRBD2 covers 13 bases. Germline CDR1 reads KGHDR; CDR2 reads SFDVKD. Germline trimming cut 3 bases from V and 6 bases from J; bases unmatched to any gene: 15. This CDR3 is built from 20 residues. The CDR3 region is CATSDPGRTSGSRQAGELFF. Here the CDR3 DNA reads TGTGCCACCAGTGATCCGGGCAGGACTAGCGGGAGTCGTCAAGCCGGGGAGCTGTTTTTT.

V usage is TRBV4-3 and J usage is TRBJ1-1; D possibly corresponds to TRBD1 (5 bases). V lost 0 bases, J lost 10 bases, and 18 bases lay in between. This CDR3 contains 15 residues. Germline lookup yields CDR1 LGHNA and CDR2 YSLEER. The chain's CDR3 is CASSQDPRGTVGAFF. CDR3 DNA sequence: TGCGCCAGCAGCCAAGATCCCCGGGGGACGGTAGGAGCTTTCTTT.

Written as DNA, the CDR3 is TGTGCCAGCTCACCACTAGGGCAAGCGACAGGGGCAAACATTCAGTACTTC. Translated: CASSPLGQATGANIQYF. The chain couples TRBV18 to TRBJ2-4, with TRBD1 identical over 8 bases. V lost 1 base, J lost 6 bases, and 11 bases stayed unmatched. CDR1 and CDR2 from the germline V gene are KGHSH and LQKENI. CDR3 length: 17 residues. The full variable domain, completed using reference TRBV18 and TRBJ2-4, is NAGVMQNPRHLVRRRGQEARLRCSPMKGHSHVYWYRQLPEEGLKFMVYLQKENIIDESGMPKERFSAEFPKEGPSILRIQQVVRGDSAAYFCASSPLGQATGANIQYFGAGTRLSVL.

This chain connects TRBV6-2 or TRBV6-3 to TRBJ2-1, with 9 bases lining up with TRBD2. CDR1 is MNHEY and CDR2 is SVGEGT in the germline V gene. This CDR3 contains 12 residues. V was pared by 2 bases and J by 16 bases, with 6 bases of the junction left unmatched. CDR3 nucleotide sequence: TGTGCCAGCAGTTACGGGACTAGCTGGATCTTCTTC. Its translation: CASSYGTSWIFF.

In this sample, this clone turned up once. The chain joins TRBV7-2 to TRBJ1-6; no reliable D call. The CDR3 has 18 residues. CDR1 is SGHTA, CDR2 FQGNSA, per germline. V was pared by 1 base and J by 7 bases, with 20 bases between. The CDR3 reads CASSLETHTGYRNSPLHF. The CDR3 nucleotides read TGTGCCAGCAGCTTAGAGACTCATACTGGCTATAGAAATTCACCCCTCCACTTT. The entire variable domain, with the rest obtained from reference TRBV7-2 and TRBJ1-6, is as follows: GAGVSQSPSNKVTEKGKDVELRCDPISGHTALYWYRQSLGQGLEFLIYFQGNSAPDKSGLPSDRFSAERTGGSVSTLTIQRTQQEDSAVYLCASSLETHTGYRNSPLHFGNGTRLTVT.

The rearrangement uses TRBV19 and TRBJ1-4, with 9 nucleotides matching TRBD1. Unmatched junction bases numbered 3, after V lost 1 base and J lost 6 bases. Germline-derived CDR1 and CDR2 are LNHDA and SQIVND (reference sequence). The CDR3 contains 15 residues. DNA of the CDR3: TGTGCCAGTAGTATAGCGGGACAGGGAGATGAAAAACTGTTTTTT. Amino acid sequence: CASSIAGQGDEKLFF. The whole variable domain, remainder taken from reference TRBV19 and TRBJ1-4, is DGGITQSPKYLFRKEGQNVTLSCEQNLNHDAMYWYRQDPGQGLRLIYYSQIVNDFQKGDIAEGYSVSREKKESFPLTVTSAQKNPTAFYLCASSIAGQGDEKLFFGSGTQLSVL.

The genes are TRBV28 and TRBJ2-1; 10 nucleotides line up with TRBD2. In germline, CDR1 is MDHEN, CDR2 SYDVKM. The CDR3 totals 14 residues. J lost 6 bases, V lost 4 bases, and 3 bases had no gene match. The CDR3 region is CASSSGLAFNEQFF. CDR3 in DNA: TGTGCCAGCAGTTCGGGACTAGCGTTCAATGAGCAGTTCTTC.

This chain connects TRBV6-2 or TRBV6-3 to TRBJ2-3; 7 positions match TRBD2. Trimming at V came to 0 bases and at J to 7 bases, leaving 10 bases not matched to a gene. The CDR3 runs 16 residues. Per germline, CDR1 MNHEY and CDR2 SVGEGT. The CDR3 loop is CASSYSGTTHLHTQYF. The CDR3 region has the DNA TGTGCCAGCAGTTACTCAGGGACTACTCATTTACATACGCAGTATTTT.

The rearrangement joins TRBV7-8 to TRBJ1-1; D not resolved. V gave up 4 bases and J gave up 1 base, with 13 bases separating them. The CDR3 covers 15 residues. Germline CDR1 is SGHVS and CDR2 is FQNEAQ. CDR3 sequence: CASSWVQAGNTEAFF. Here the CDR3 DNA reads TGTGCCAGCAGCTGGGTTCAGGCGGGGAACACTGAAGCTTTCTTT.

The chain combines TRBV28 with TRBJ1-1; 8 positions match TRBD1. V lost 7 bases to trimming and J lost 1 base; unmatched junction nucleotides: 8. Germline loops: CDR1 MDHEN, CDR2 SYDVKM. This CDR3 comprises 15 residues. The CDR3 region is CASITQGAENTEAFF. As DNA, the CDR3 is TGTGCCAGCATTACCCAGGGGGCCGAGAACACTGAAGCTTTCTTT.

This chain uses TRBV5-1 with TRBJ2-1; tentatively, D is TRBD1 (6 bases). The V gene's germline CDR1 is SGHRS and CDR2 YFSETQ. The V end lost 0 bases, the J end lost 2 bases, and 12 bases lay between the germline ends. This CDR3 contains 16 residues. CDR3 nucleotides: TGCGCCAGCAGCTTGGGGGGGACACGCACCTACAATGAGCAGTTCTTC. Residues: CASSLGGTRTYNEQFF.